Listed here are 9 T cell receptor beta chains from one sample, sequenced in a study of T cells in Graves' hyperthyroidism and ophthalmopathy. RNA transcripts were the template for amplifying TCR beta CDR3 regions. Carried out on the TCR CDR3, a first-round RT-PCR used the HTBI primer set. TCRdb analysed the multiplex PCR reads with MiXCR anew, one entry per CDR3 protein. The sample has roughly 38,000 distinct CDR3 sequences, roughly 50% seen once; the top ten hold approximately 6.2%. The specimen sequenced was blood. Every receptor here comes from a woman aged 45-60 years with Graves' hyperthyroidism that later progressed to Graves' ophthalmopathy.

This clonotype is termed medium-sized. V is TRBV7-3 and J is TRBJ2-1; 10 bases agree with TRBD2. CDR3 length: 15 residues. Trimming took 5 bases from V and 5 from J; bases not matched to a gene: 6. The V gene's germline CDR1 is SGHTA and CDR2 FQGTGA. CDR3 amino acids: CASSPRLAGNNEQFF. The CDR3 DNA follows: TGTGCCAGCAGCCCCCGACTAGCGGGCAACAATGAGCAGTTCTTC.

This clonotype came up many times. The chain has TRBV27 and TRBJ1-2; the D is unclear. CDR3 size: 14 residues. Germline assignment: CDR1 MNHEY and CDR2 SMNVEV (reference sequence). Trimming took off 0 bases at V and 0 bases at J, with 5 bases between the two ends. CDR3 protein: CASSLSVANYGYTF. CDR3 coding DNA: TGTGCCAGCAGTTTATCCGTGGCTAACTATGGCTACACCTTC.

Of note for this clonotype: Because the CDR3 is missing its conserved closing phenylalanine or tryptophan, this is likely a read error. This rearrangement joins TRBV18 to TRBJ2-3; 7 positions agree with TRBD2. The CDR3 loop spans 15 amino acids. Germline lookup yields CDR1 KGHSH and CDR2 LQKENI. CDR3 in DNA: TGTGCCAGCTCACCAGTCGAGACTAGCACAGGTACGCAGTATCTT. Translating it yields CASSPVETSTGTQYL.

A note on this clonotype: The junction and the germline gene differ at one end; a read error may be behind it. CDR3 in amino acids: CTSSLGAGLYGYSF. CDR3 DNA sequence: TGTACCAGCAGCTTAGGGGCAGGCCTCTATGGCTACTCCTTC. The chain uses TRBV7-8 and TRBJ1-2; weak D call: TRBD1 (5 bases). The CDR3 covers 14 residues. Germline assignment: CDR1 SGHVS and CDR2 FQNEAQ.

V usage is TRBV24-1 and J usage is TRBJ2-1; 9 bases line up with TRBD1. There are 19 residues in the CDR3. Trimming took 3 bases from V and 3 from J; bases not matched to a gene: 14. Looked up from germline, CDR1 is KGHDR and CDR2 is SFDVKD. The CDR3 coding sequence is TGTGCCACCAGTGATACTACTTTGACACAGGGGGCAAACTACAATGAGCAGTTCTTC. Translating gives CATSDTTLTQGANYNEQFF.

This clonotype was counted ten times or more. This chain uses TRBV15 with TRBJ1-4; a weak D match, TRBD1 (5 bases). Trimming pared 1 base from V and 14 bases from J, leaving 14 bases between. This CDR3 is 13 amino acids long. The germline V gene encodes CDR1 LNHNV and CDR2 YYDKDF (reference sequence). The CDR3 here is CATSRGTGGRLFF. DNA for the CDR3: TGTGCCACCAGCAGAGGGACCGGGGGTCGGCTGTTTTTT.

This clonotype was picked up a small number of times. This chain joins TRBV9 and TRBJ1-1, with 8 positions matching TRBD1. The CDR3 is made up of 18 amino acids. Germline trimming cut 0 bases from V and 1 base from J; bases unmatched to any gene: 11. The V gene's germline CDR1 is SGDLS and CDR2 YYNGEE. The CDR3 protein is CASSVGRDIDRGNTEAFF. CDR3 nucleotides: TGTGCCAGCAGCGTAGGACGTGATATCGACAGGGGGAACACTGAAGCTTTCTTT.

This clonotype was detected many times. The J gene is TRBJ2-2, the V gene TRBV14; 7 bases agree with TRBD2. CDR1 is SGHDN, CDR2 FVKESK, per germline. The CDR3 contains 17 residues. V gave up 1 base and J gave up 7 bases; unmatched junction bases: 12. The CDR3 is CASSQGLGTTRVGELFF. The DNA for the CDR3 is TGTGCCAGCAGCCAAGGTCTGGGGACTACTAGGGTCGGGGAGCTGTTTTTT.

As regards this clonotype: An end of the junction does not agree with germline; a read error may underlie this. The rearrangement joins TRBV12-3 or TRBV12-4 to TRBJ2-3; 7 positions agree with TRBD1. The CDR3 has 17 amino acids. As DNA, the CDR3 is TGTGCCAGCAGTTTAGCTTTCGGGACAGAGGTTACAGATACACAGTATTTT. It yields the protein CASSLAFGTEVTDTQYF.